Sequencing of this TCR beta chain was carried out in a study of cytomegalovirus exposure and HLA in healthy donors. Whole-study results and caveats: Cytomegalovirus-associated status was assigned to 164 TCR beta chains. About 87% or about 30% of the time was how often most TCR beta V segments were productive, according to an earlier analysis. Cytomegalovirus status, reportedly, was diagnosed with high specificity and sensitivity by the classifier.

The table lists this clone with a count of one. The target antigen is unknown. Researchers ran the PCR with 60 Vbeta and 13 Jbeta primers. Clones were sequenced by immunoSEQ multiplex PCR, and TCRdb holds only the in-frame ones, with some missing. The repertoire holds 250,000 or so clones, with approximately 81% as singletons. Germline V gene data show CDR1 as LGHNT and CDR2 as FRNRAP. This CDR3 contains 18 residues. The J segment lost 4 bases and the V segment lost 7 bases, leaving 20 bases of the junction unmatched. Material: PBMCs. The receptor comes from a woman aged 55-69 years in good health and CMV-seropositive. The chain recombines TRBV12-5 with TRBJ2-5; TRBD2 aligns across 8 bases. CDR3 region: CASAPIISRGGVRETQYF. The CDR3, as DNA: TGTGCTAGTGCCCCGATAATTAGTCGGGGGGGAGTAAGAGAGACCCAGTACTTC.